This T cell receptor (beta chain) was sequenced during a study of T cell responses to AZD1222 COVID-19 vaccine. At the level of the study: Pooling covered second doses at about 4 or about 12 weeks. Study observations and caveats: Unmutated variant regions are reportedly the target of nearly half of TCRs that are spike-specific. Baseline seropositivity characterized only six AZD1222 recipients. The repertoires were collected only after the peak T cell response.

Assay used: immunoSEQ multiplex PCR; TCRdb lists only in-frame clones, some missing. The profile covers roughly 150,000 clones, with about nine tenths appearing a single time and over 1.5% taken by the ten largest. Details on this clone: Antigen: not known.

The sequence derives from an adult in good health. The sample was peripheral blood, taken on day 0 of AZD1222 vaccination.

CDR3 nucleotides: TGTGCCAGCAGCTTTGTTGGTAACACTGAAGCTTTCTTT. This sequence encodes CASSFVGNTEAFF. The J gene is TRBJ1-1, the V gene TRBV5-4; D call uncertain. The CDR3 has 13 amino acids. CDR1 and CDR2 (germline): SGHNT, YYREEE (reference sequence). Trimming cost V 2 bases and J 2 bases, with 7 bases left between them.